There are a few counts of the clone carrying this T cell receptor beta chain. The antigen remains undetermined. TCRdb re-called the reads with MiXCR, one entry per CDR3 protein. This table has roughly 500,000 distinct CDR3 sequences, about 10% appearing once. The data belong to a study of T cell repertoires in cytomegalovirus infection. Points from the study as a whole: CMV carriers with the relevant HLA were identified by cumulative public TCR beta family frequency. HLA-C-restricted TCR beta clonotypes specific for CMV led the ex vivo response.

Sequenced material: PBMCs. The TCR sequence derives from a human donor in good health (CMV status not recorded). Some clones in this sample may be carry-over from other donors' samples.

The chain's CDR3 is CASSPTTLTEQFF. CDR3 in DNA: TGTGCCAGCAGCCCCACGACTCTGACTGAGCAGTTCTTC. The chain employs TRBV5-6 and TRBJ2-1; D gene unclear. Germline CDR1 is SGHDT and CDR2 is YYEEEE. Trimming removed 4 bases from V and 9 bases from J, with 14 bases in between. This CDR3 region has 13 residues. The entire variable domain, with the rest obtained from reference TRBV5-6 and TRBJ2-1, is as follows: DAGVTQSPTHLIKTRGQQVTLRCSPKSGHDTVSWYQQALGQGPQFIFQYYEEEERQRGNFPDRFSGHQFPNYSSELNVNALLLGDSALYLCASSPTTLTEQFFGPGTRLTVL.